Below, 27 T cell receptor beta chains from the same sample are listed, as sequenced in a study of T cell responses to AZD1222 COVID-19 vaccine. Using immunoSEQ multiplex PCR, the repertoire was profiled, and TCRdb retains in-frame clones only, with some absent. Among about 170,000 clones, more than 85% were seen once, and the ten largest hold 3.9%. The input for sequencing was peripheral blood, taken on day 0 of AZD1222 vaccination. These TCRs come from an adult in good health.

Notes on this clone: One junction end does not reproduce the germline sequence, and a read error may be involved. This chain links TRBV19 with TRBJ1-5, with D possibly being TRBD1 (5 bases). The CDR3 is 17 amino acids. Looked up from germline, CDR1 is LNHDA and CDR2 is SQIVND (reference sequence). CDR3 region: CASSRHLGTDSDQPQHF. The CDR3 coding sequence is TGTGCCAGTAGTCGACACCTTGGGACGGATAGCGATCAGCCCCAGCATTTT.

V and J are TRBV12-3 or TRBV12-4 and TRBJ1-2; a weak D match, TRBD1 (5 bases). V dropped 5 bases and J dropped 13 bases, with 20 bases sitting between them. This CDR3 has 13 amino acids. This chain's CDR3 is CASSPGTSLTFTF. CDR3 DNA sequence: TGTGCCAGCAGTCCCGGGACGTCCTTAACTTTCACCTTC.

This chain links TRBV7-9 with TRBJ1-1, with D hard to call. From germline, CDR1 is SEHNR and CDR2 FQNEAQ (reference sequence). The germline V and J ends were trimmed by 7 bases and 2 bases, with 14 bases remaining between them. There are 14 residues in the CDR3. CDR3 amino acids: CASTKRAGNTEAFF. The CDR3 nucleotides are TGTGCCAGCACCAAGAGGGCGGGAAACACTGAAGCTTTCTTT. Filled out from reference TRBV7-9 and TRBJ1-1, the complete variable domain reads DTGVSQNPRHKITKRGQNVTFRCDPISEHNRLYWYRQTLGQGPEFLTYFQNEAQLEKSRLLSDRFSAERPKGSFSTLEIQRTEQGDSAMYLCASTKRAGNTEAFFGQGTRLTVV.

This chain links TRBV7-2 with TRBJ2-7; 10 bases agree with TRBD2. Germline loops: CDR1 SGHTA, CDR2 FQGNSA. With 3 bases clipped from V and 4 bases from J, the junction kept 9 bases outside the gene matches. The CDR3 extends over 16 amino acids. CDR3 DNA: TGTGCCAGCAGCTTCTCCGGAGCTAGCGGGAGTTACGAGCAGTACTTC. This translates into CASSFSGASGSYEQYF. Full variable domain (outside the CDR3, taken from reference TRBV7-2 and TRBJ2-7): GAGVSQSPSNKVTEKGKDVELRCDPISGHTALYWYRQSLGQGLEFLIYFQGNSAPDKSGLPSDRFSAERTGGSVSTLTIQRTQQEDSAVYLCASSFSGASGSYEQYFGPGTRLTVT.

The CDR3 spells CASRLVGGSTVHEQYF. The CDR3 DNA sequence: TGTGCCAGCAGACTGGTCGGCGGGAGTACGGTCCACGAGCAGTACTTC. The chain recombines TRBV5-4 with TRBJ2-7; 7 positions match TRBD2. This CDR3 is 16 amino acids long. Germline V gene sequence: CDR1 SGHNT, CDR2 YYREEE (reference sequence). V gave up 5 bases and J gave up 5 bases; unmatched junction bases: 16. Full variable domain (outside the CDR3, taken from reference TRBV5-4 and TRBJ2-7): ETGVTQSPTHLIKTRGQQVTLRCSSQSGHNTVSWYQQALGQGPQFIFQYYREEENGRGNFPPRFSGLQFPNYSSELNVNALELDDSALYLCASRLVGGSTVHEQYFGPGTRLTVT.

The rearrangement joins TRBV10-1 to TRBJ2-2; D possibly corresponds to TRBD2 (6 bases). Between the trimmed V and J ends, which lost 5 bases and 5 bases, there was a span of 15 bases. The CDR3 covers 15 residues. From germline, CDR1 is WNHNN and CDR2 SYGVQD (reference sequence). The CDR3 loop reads CASSRDGGETGELFF. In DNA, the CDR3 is TGCGCCAGCAGTCGAGACGGGGGAGAGACCGGGGAGCTGTTTTTT.

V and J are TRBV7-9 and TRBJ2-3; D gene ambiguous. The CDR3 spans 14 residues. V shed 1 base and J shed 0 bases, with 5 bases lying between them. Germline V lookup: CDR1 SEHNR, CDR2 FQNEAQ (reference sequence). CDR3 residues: CASSLVTSTDTQYF. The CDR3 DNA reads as TGTGCCAGCAGCTTAGTAACTAGCACAGATACGCAGTATTTT.

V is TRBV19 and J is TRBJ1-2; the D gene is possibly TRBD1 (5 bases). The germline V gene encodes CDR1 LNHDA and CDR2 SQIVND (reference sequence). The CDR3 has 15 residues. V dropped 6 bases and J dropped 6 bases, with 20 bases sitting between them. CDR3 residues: CASRTENYPANGYTF. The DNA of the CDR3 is TGTGCCAGTAGGACAGAAAATTATCCCGCGAATGGCTACACCTTC.

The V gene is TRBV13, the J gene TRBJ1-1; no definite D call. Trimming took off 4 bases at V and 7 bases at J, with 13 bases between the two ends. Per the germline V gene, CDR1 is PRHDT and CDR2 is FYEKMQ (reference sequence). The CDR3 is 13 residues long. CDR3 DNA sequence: TGTGCCAGCAGCTCCCCCAATGGCCGTGAAGCTTTCTTT. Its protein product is CASSSPNGREAFF.

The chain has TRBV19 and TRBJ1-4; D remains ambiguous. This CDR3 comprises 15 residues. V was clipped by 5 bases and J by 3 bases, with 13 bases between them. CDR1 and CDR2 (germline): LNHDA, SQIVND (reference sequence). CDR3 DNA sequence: TGTGCCAGTAGTGGCCGGGCCCTGGCTAATGAAAAACTGTTTTTT. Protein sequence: CASSGRALANEKLFF.

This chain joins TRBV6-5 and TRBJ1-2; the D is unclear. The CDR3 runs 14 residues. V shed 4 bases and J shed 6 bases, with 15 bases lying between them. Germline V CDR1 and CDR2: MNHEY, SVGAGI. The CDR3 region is CASSLNDRRNGYTF. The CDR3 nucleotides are TGTGCCAGCAGTTTAAACGATCGCCGAAATGGCTACACCTTC.

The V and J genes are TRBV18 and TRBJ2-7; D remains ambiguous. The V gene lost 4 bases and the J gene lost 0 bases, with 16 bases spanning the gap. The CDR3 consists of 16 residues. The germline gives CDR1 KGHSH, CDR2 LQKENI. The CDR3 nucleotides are TGTGCCAGCTCACTTCATGTCCCCGGTAACTCCTACGAGCAGTACTTC. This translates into CASSLHVPGNSYEQYF.

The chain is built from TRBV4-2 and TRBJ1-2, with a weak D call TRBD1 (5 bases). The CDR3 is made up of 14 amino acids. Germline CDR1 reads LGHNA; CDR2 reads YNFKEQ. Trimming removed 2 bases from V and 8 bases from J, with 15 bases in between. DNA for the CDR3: TGTGCCAGCAGCCAACGGGGCGGCCCTCTGGGCTACACCTTC. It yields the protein CASSQRGGPLGYTF.

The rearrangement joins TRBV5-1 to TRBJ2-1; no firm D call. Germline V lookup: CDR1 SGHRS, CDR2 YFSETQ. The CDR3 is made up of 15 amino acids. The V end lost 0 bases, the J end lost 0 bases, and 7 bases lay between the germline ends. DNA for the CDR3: TGCGCCAGCAGCTTGGACGATAGCTCCTACAATGAGCAGTTCTTC. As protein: CASSLDDSSYNEQFF.

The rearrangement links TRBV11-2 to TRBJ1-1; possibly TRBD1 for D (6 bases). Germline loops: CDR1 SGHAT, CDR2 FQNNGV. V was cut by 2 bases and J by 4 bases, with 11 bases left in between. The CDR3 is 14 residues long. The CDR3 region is CASSLYQGSTEAFF. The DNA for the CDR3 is TGTGCCAGCAGCTTATATCAGGGGAGCACTGAAGCTTTCTTT.

CDR3 sequence (DNA): TGTGCCAGTAGTCCAGGACTAGCGGCACCCTACGAGCAGTACTTC. It translates to CASSPGLAAPYEQYF. The chain employs TRBV19 and TRBJ2-7, with 10 positions matching TRBD2. The CDR3 length is 15 residues. The V gene end was trimmed by 5 bases and the J gene end by 2 bases; junction bases not matched to a gene: 6. Germline V gives CDR1 LNHDA, CDR2 SQIVND (reference sequence).

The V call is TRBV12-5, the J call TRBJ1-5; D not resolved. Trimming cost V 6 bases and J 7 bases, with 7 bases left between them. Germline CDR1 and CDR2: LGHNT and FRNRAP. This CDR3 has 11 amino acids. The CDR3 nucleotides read TGTGCTAGTGGACTCGGGCAGCCCCAGCATTTT. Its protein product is CASGLGQPQHF.

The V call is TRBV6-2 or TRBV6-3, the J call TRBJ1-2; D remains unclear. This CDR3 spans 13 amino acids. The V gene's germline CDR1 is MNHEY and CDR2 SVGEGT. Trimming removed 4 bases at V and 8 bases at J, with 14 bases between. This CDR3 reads CASSSSLGWGYTF. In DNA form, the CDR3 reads TGTGCCAGCAGTTCCTCCCTGGGCTGGGGCTACACCTTC.

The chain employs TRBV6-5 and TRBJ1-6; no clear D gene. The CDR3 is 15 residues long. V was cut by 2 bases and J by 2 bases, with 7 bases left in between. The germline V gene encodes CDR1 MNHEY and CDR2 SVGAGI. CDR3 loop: CASSYTAPYNSPLHF. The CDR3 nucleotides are TGTGCCAGCAGTTACACCGCGCCCTATAATTCACCCCTCCACTTT.

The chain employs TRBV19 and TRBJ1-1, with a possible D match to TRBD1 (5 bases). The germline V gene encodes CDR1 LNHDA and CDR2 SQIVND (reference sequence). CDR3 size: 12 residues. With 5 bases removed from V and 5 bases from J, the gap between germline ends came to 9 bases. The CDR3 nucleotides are TGTGCCAGTAGTCAGGGCTGGACTGAAGCTTTCTTT. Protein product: CASSQGWTEAFF.

CDR3 protein: CASSFSSGAGDTEAFF. CDR3 bases: TGTGCCAGCAGCTTCTCTTCGGGGGCCGGGGACACTGAAGCTTTCTTT. The chain uses TRBV11-2 and TRBJ1-1, with a weak D call TRBD1 (6 bases). The CDR3 consists of 16 residues. Germline V gene sequence: CDR1 SGHAT, CDR2 FQNNGV. V was clipped by 3 bases and J by 3 bases, with 17 bases between them.

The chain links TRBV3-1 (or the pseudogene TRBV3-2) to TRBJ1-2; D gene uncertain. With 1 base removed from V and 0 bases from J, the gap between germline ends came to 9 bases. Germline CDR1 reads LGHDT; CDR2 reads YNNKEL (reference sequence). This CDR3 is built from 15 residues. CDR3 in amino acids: CASSQASTSNYGYTF. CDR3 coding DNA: TGTGCCAGCAGCCAAGCATCTACTTCTAACTATGGCTACACCTTC.

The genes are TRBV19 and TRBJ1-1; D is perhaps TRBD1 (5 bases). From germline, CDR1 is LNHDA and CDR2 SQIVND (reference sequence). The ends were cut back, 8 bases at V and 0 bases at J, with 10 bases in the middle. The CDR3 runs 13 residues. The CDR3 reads CASQWGLNTEAFF. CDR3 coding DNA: TGTGCCAGTCAGTGGGGCCTGAACACTGAAGCTTTCTTT.

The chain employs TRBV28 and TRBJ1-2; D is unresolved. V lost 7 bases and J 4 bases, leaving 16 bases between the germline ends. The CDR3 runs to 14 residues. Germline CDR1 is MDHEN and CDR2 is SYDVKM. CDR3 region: CASNYRAPFYGYTF. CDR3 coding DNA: TGTGCCAGCAATTACCGGGCCCCGTTCTATGGCTACACCTTC.

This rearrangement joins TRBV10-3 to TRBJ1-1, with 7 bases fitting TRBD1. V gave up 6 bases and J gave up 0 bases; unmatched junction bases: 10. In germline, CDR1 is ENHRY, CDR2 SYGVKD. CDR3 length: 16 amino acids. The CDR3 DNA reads TGTGCCATCAGCCAAACAGGGGACACACTGAACACTGAAGCTTTCTTT. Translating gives CAISQTGDTLNTEAFF.

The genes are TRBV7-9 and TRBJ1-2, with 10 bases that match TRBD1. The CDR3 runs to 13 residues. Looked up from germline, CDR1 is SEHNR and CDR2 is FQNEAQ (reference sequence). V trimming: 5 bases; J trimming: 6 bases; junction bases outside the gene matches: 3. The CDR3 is CASSPTGGNGYTF. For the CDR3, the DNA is TGTGCCAGCAGCCCGACAGGGGGCAATGGCTACACCTTC.

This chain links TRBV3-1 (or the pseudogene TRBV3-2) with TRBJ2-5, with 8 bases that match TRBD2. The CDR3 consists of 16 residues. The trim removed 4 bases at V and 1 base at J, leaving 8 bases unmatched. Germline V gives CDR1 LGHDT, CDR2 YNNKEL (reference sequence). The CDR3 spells CASSPGGGGSQETQYF. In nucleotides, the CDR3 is TGTGCCAGCAGCCCTGGAGGCGGGGGGAGCCAAGAGACCCAGTACTTC.